The entry below gives a single TCR beta chain sequence along with its context. This entry comes from a study of shared T cell receptors in the human thymus. Sequencing was performed with immunoSEQ multiplex PCR; in TCRdb, only in-frame clones are kept and a portion is missing. Among about 610,000 clones listed, around nine tenths were seen once. CDR3 length: 20 amino acids. The germline V gene encodes CDR1 ENHRY and CDR2 SYGVKD. The V end was cut by 3 bases, the J end by 0 bases, with 21 bases between. These data also featured in a second study, about human thymus T cells. That work adds: Resections removed during corrective heart surgery provided the thymus tissue used. Use of V and J genes seemed skewed within the thymic and blood repertoires.

The TCR originated in a boy under two years old with a congenital heart defect. The gene calls are TRBV10-3 and TRBJ2-6; TRBD1 is a possible D gene (5 bases). The sample consisted of thymocytes. The CDR3 is CAISDPKLQGKFSGANVLTF. The DNA for the CDR3 is TGTGCCATCAGTGACCCGAAGCTTCAGGGCAAATTCTCTGGGGCCAACGTCCTGACTTTC.